This T cell receptor (beta chain) stems from a study of cytomegalovirus exposure and HLA in healthy donors (TCRdb year 2017). A note on the overall study: According to an earlier analysis of 587 of the donors, roughly 180 million T cells yielded 90 million to 140 million unique TCR beta sequences and more than 250 Gb of sequence data. About 320 gigabases of sequencing data and approximately 80 million unique TCR sequences were included in an early release covering about 700 HLA-typed donors. Among the roughly 400 genotyped donors, about 85% belonged to the genetic ancestry cluster associated with self-reported Caucasian donors. The study was designed to test whether signatures of past pathogen exposure could be identified by cataloging public T cell receptors. The study used immunosequencing to profile the T cell repertoires of approximately 630 subjects and linked those repertoires to cytomegalovirus serostatus. In addition to the first cohort of around 670 subjects, a separate validation cohort of 120 different subjects was used. The study combined high-throughput TCR immunosequencing, statistical association of individual TCRs with disease status, and machine learning to predict cytomegalovirus infection status. In a later analysis, previously published TCR beta repertoires from several hundred donors were re-analyzed and high-resolution HLA genotyping was added so that TCR occurrence patterns could be studied. In the later analysis, no new phenotypic data were used to find candidate immune exposures; instead, reliance was placed on TCR beta sequences and their occurrence across donors. To decide whether each TCR beta V gene segment behaved as functional or pseudogenic, an earlier analysis of approximately 620 of the donors relied on high-throughput TCR beta sequencing. Alongside the repertoire data, information on donor age, sex, ethnicity and CMV serostatus was compiled. Genome-wide SNP genotypes for about 65% of the roughly 700 donors were used in a later genetic analysis, which treated that subset as a discovery cohort. Every repertoire in the discovery cohort had been generated on one and the same sequencing platform. HLA typing covered class I and class II loci at four-digit resolution. The number of typed donors differed by locus: about 620-630 for A, B, C, DRB1 and DQB1; about 520 for DQA1; some 610 for DPA1; and around 470 for DPB1. Because of strong linkage in the cohort, four or five DR-DQ haplotypes were treated as single units for association and clustering. On average, around 230,000 unique TCR beta nucleotide sequences were sequenced per donor among a few hundred genotyped donors of the cohort, with roughly 18% of those sequences being non-productive.

General study outcomes and caveats: V-gene and J-gene trimming of TCR beta chains was associated with a missense DCLRE1C variant in a later genetic analysis, and the association was replicated in an independent cohort. Across donors, most TCR sequences were observed very rarely, whereas some public TCRs were present in many individuals. A later analysis found that TCR association rates varied across HLA loci, with DRB1 alleles showing the most associated TCRs and HLA-C alleles the fewest. Because counts were too low, 15 to 20 rarely observed V segments, including chromosome 9 orphons, were excluded from the earlier analysis of a few hundred of the donors. Correlated functional status among segregating V segments might be attributable to linkage disequilibrium, but an unknown experimental factor could not be ruled out. Only TCR beta chains were sequenced in this cohort, and the absence of alpha or paired-chain data limited detectable features. The classifier was reported to diagnose cytomegalovirus status with high specificity and sensitivity in both the original cohort and the validation cohort. Assigning TCR associations to individual alleles was difficult when HLA alleles, especially DR and DQ, strongly co-occurred. Sequencing depth was assumed to be roughly uniform across donors in the presence/absence analyses, though that assumption may not hold. Because some donors lacked HLA typing at each locus, the association tests relied only on the typed subset. A further reported finding was that TCR beta sequences accurately predicted the HLA-A and HLA-B alleles for most subjects in the first cohort. It was suggested by the authors that the approach could potentially be generalized to other disease states and immunological phenotypes. A later analysis associated about 17,000 TCR beta sequences with specific HLA alleles at a false discovery rate of 0.05. A cluster of highly shared sequence variants was judged likely to represent a technical artifact of the sequencing pipeline. A later analysis found that most CMV-associated TCR beta chains appeared HLA-restricted, with HLA associations seemingly driven largely by CMV exposure. Compared with equally common non-associated chains, HLA-associated TCR beta chains in a later analysis were more clonally expanded and had lower generation probabilities. In an earlier analysis of several hundred of the donors, most TCR beta V segments were observed in productive rearrangements about 87% or about 30% of the time, broadly matching IMGT annotations. A later genetic analysis reported fewer N-insertions in productive TCRs among donors in an Asian-associated ancestry cluster than the roughly 690-donor mean. The study listed 164 TCR beta chains as associated with cytomegalovirus. Immune exposure information for the cohort was limited to CMV serostatus. According to a later analysis, parvovirus B19, influenza, CMV and Epstein-Barr virus appeared linked to several top co-occurrence clusters. Some IMGT-functional V segments, including TRBV6-2 and TRBV6-3, could not be told apart with the 87-base-pair reads, so those segments were excluded. In vitro tests confirmed that a few of the cytomegalovirus-associated TCR beta chains recognize cytomegalovirus antigens.

The cohort was made up of 666 healthy bone marrow donors. Cohort members were all nominally healthy when sampled, although unrecorded immune exposures were likely present. The donor tested CMV seronegative, placing the donor among the 350 to 400 seronegative members of the cohort. A peripheral blood sample was provided by each donor, and peripheral blood mononuclear cells were used for TCR beta sequencing. The Qiagen DNeasy Blood Extraction Kit was used to extract genomic DNA from the blood cell samples. The library was generated by the immunoSEQ multiplex PCR assay. For the multiplex PCR, a mixture combining 60 forward primers for TCR Vbeta segments and 13 reverse primers for TCR Jbeta segments was used. The CDR3 region of rearranged TCR beta genes was amplified from genomic DNA by a multiplex PCR assay. The amplified TCR beta libraries were sequenced on the Illumina HiSeq System as 87-base-pair reads. In the paper's pipeline: A later analysis tallied around 87 million unique TCR beta chains across the 700 or so repertoires, and around 9.9 million of those chains were shared by two or more donors. To remove PCR and sequencing errors, raw reads were error-corrected and collapsed into unique sequences using a nearest-neighbor algorithm that merged closely related sequences. V, D and J gene segments were assigned by aligning CDR3 sequences to IMGT reference sequences. Each retained sequence needed at least a six-nucleotide match to both a V gene segment and a J gene segment. Rearrangements were classified as productive when the CDR3 lacked stop codons and remained in frame with V and J, and all other rearrangements were classified as non-productive. CDR3 was defined by IMGT convention, running from the second conserved V-encoded cysteine to the conserved J-encoded phenylalanine. The earlier analysis of a few hundred of the donors excluded sequences that lacked an unambiguous match to a single V gene segment. An earlier analysis of about 590 of the donors classified V segments as functional when productive rearrangements were above 56.7% and as segregating when the standard deviation between donors was above 5%. A statistical classification framework was developed to diagnose cytomegalovirus status using the catalog of TCR beta chain sequences. In a later analysis, TCR nucleotide sequences were compared against IMGT/GENE-DB human TR gene sequences so that V and J genes could be assigned. The TCRdist pipeline was used in a later analysis to assign CDR3 sequences and most-parsimonious VDJ recombination scenarios. In a later analysis, every TCR beta chain was defined by the combination of its CDR3 amino acid sequence and its V-gene family, and reads without a unique V-gene family were dropped. A later analysis removed 500 to 600 highly shared, low-generation-probability nucleotide sequences to deal with suspected cross-contamination and a sequencing artifact. For each public chain, a later analysis derived a clonal expansion index from normalized ranks of inferred template counts within each repertoire. In a later analysis, generation probabilities were computed with a VDJ recombination model fitted to out-of-frame rearrangements, and the resulting probabilities were checked against IGoR. In a later analysis, hypergeometric tests were used to score TCR-TCR, TCR-HLA and TCR-CMV co-occurrence, with a repertoire-size bias correction applied to TCR pairs. To estimate false discovery rates, a later analysis permuted the HLA or CMV assignments 20 times. In a later analysis, co-occurring TCRs were grouped with DBSCAN, and TCRdist sequence similarity was added when clustering was performed within HLA-allele-positive subsets. Co-occurrence clustering excluded repertoires with fewer than 30,000 or more than 120,000 public chains, plus five with anomalous nucleotide sharing. The immuneACCESS repertoire file appears here via TCRdb, limited to in-frame rearrangements. These files lack a portion of the clones; in checked studies, under half of the deficit traces to unresolved V genes, and the cause of the others is not known. That table gives V, J and clone size, and the DNA gave D and trimming. The sample records over 150,000 clones, about 85% of which are singletons. 1% of the sample goes to the ten largest clones.

The CDR1 and CDR2 encoded by the germline V gene are ENHRY and SYGVKD. V sheds 0 bases and J sheds 2 bases, leaving 7 bases between their ends. Including cysteine and phenylalanine, the CDR3 has 14 amino acids. The kept DNA is CDR3 alone, 42 bases in frame from the first base. Concerning this clone itself: Its antigen is currently not known. Base quality data are lacking; no much larger clone is found one base away. Other DNA sequences of this sample code for an identical CDR3.

Recombination connected TRBV10-3 to TRBJ1-1; the D gene is perhaps TRBD1, on 5 matching bases. This TCR was recovered from a boy aged 2-15 years in good health and CMV-seronegative. Sequencing was done on a sample of PBMCs. The CDR3 protein sequence reads: CAISESTVNTEAFF. The bases are TGTGCCATCAGTGAGTCGACAGTAAACACTGAAGCTTTCTTT.